Listed below are T cell receptor beta chains from one sample, sequenced in a study of blood T cell repertoires in COVID-19. TCRdb's table, derived via immunoSEQ multiplex PCR, lists solely in-frame clones and lacks some. The sample holds a few hundred thousand clones, about 82% seen once. The specimen was peripheral blood. These receptors were obtained from a woman between 50 and 59 years old with active or convalescent COVID-19. The CDR3 runs from the conserved cysteine through the conserved F or W. The order of the fields is J gene, V gene, D gene, clone size, CDR3 protein, CDR3 DNA. D genes are given only for firm matches. Rows give clone size only sometimes, using once, few, many, or a class for an expanded clone.

TRBJ2-1 TRBV28 NA once CASSEELQFF TGTGCCAGCAGCGAGGAACTTCAGTTCTTC
TRBJ1-1 TRBV7-9 NA NA CASSAQVNTEAFF TGTGCCAGCAGCGCCCAGGTGAACACTGAAGCTTTCTTT
TRBJ2-3 TRBV7-2 NA NA CASSLRSSADTQYF TGTGCCAGCAGCTTAAGGAGCTCGGCAGATACGCAGTATTTT
TRBJ2-7 TRBV4-1 TRBD2 NA CASSQMTGLAASSGSHEQYF TGCGCCAGCAGCCAGATGACGGGACTAGCGGCGTCCTCGGGCTCTCACGAGCAGTACTTC
TRBJ2-3 TRBV4-1 NA NA CASSQRVPDTQYF TGCGCCAGCAGCCAACGGGTACCCGATACGCAGTATTTT
TRBJ2-3 TRBV21-1 NA NA CASSKERDVTDTQYF TGTGCCAGCAGCAAAGAGAGGGATGTGACAGATACGCAGTATTTT
TRBJ2-7 TRBV18 NA few CASSLSESYEQYF TGTGCCAGCTCCCTTAGCGAATCCTACGAGCAGTACTTC
TRBJ1-1 TRBV7-8 NA few CASSLQGLGTEAFF TGTGCCAGCAGCTTACAGGGTTTGGGCACTGAAGCTTTCTTT
TRBJ2-6 TRBV11-3 TRBD1 NA CAIIGYGTGGNGANVLTF TGTGCCATCATTGGCTACGGGACAGGGGGCAACGGGGCCAACGTCCTGACTTTC
TRBJ2-7 TRBV28 NA NA CASSFVGYEQYF TGTGCCAGCAGTTTTGTCGGCTACGAGCAGTACTTC
TRBJ2-2 TRBV19 NA NA CASSISGTLLANTGELFF TGTGCCAGTAGTATATCCGGGACACTACTCGCGAACACCGGGGAGCTGTTTTTT
TRBJ2-7 TRBV11-3 TRBD2 NA CASSRSGNPYEQYF TGTGCCAGCAGCCGTAGCGGGAACCCCTACGAGCAGTACTTC
TRBJ1-2 TRBV7-9 NA NA CASRPDSNYGYTF TGTGCCAGCAGACCTGACAGTAACTATGGCTACACCTTC
TRBJ2-1 TRBV4-1 TRBD2 NA CASSQDILAGGGNEQFF TGCGCCAGCAGCCAAGACATCCTAGCGGGAGGGGGCAATGAGCAGTTCTTC
TRBJ1-4 TRBV28 NA NA CASSDIRLPNEKLFF TGTGCCAGCAGCGACATAAGGCTCCCTAATGAAAAACTGTTTTTT
TRBJ2-5 TRBV28 NA NA CASSSYLRETQYF TGTGCCAGCAGTTCCTATCTTCGAGAGACCCAGTACTTC
TRBJ2-1 TRBV6-1 TRBD2 NA CASSELAGVGYNEQFF TGTGCCAGCAGTGAATTGGCGGGAGTAGGATACAATGAGCAGTTCTTC
TRBJ2-1 TRBV14 TRBD1 NA CASSQLGGARIEQFF TGTGCCAGCAGCCAACTAGGGGGCGCGAGGATTGAGCAGTTCTTC
TRBJ2-1 TRBV2 TRBD2 NA CASSEQDLRGSGDEQFF TGTGCCAGCAGTGAGCAGGATCTCCGCGGGAGTGGGGATGAGCAGTTCTTC
TRBJ2-1 TRBV5-4 TRBD2 NA CASSPGLETTSPGFF TGTGCCAGCAGCCCAGGACTAGAAACCACTTCACCGGGCTTCTTC
TRBJ1-2 TRBV7-8 TRBD1 NA CASSYRTGQTNGYTF TGTGCCAGCAGCTACCGGACAGGCCAGACTAATGGCTACACCTTC
TRBJ1-2 TRBV4-2 NA few CASSLSDYGYTF TGTGCCAGCAGCCTTTCCGACTATGGCTACACCTTC
TRBJ2-7 TRBV19 NA NA CASRPDARGEQYF TGTGCCAGTAGACCGGATGCCCGGGGCGAGCAGTACTTC
TRBJ1-6 TRBV2 TRBD1 NA CASSRQGAVGNSPLHF TGTGCCAGCAGCAGACAGGGGGCGGTTGGAAATTCACCCCTCCACTTT
TRBJ2-1 TRBV16 TRBD2 NA CASSQLAGLAGNEQFF TGTGCCAGCAGCCAATTAGCCGGACTAGCGGGTAATGAGCAGTTCTTC
TRBJ2-1 TRBV4-2 TRBD2 NA CASSRGWTSGSGEQFF TGTGCCAGCAGCCGAGGTTGGACTAGCGGGAGTGGTGAGCAGTTCTTC
TRBJ1-2 TRBV28 TRBD1 NA CATHYRDRAYSGGYTF TGTGCCACCCATTACCGGGACAGGGCTTATTCGGGGGGCTACACCTTC
TRBJ2-7 TRBV6-5 NA once CASNDLDSPYEQYF TGTGCCAGCAACGACCTGGACAGCCCCTACGAGCAGTACTTC